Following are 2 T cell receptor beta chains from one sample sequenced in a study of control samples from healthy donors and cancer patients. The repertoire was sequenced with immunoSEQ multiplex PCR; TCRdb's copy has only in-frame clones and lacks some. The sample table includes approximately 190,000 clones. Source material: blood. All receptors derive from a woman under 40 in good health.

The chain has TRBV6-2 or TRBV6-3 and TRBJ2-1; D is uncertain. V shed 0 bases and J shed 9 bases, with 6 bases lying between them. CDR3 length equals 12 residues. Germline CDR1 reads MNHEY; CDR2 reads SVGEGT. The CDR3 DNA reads TGTGCCAGCAGTTACTCCGGCGTTGAGCAGTTCTTC. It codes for CASSYSGVEQFF.

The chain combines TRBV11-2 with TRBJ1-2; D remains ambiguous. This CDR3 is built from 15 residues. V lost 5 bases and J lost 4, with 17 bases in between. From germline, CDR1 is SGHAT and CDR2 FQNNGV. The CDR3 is CASSPQIYGAYGYTF. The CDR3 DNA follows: TGTGCCAGCAGCCCTCAGATATACGGAGCCTATGGCTACACCTTC.